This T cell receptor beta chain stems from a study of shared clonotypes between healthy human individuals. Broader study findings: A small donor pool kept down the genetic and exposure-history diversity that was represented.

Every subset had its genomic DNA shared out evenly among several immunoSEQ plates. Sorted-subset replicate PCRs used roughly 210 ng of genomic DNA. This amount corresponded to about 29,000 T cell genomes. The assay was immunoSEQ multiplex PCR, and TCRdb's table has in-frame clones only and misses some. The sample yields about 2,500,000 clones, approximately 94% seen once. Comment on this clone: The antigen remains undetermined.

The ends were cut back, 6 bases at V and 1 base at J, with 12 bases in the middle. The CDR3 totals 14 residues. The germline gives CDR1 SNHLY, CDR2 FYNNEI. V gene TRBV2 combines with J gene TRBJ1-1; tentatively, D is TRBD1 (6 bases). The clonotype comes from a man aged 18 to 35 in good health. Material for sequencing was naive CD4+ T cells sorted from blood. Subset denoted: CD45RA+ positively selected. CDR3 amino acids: CASSPEGGNTEAFF. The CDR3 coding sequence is TGTGCCAGCAGCCCCGAGGGGGGGAACACTGAAGCTTTCTTT.